This T cell receptor (beta chain) was captured in a study of cytomegalovirus exposure and HLA in healthy donors (dated by TCRdb to about 2017). Context from the whole study: According to a later analysis, one platform produced both the approximately 110 validation repertoires and the 550 to 800 repertoires of the first cohort. The study aimed to test whether cataloging public T cell receptors could reveal signatures of past pathogen exposure. A separate validation cohort of about 110 different subjects was used in addition to the roughly 700-subject first cohort. The study combined high-throughput TCR immunosequencing, statistical association of individual TCRs with disease status, and machine learning to predict cytomegalovirus infection status.

Donors formed part of the validation cohort, which comprised 120 subjects and was distinct from the first cohort of fewer than 750 subjects. Based on the germline V gene, the CDR1 and CDR2 sequences are SNHLY and FYNNEI. Reading from cysteine to phenylalanine, the CDR3 counts 12 amino acids. The retained sequence is limited to the CDR3, 36 bases, with the frame set at the first base. The trim is 7 bases for V and 7 bases for J, with a gap of 14 bases between the germline ends. Remarks on this clone: What this receptor recognizes is not known. The input lacks base qualities; no much larger clone sits a single base away.

Broad study findings and their caveats: A later analysis had no HLA typing for the validation cohort, so co-occurrence there was scored across all 110 or so repertoires. A few of the identified cytomegalovirus-associated TCR beta chains were confirmed in vitro to be specific for cytomegalovirus antigens. Cytomegalovirus status was reported to be diagnosed by the classifier with high specificity and sensitivity in both the original and validation cohorts. Most TCR sequences were seen in very few donors, while some public TCRs were found in many individuals. The authors suggested that the approach could potentially be extended to other disease states and immunological phenotypes. Subsequent analysis determined that TCRs grouped into clusters in the first cohort also showed a tendency toward co-occurrence across the 120 or so validation repertoires, and 94% of cluster scores exceeded 0. A total of about 150 TCR beta chains were listed by the study as associated with cytomegalovirus.

Receptor libraries were prepared by the immunoSEQ multiplex PCR assay. Per the original workflow: A statistical classification framework was developed to diagnose cytomegalovirus status using the catalog of TCR beta chain sequences. TCRdb obtained this table from immuneACCESS and retained in-frame rearrangements with V and J assigned. These tables miss some clones; where compared with another copy, unresolved V genes account for less than half of the shortfall, and the remainder is unexplained. The DNA was the basis for D and trimming; V, J and clone size are from that table. The sample records some 48,000 clones, about 88% of which are singletons. About 7% of the sample comes from the top ten.

The clonotype was recovered from a woman between 25 and 40 years old in good health and CMV-seronegative. Sequenced material: PBMCs. The chain is assembled from TRBV2 and TRBJ2-7; the D segment could be TRBD1, given 6 matching bases. This receptor has the CDR3 CASIRSGQEQYF. The base sequence is TGTGCCAGCATTCGATCCGGACAGGAGCAGTACTTC.